Following are 21 T cell receptor beta chains from one sample sequenced in a study of multiple sclerosis patients with progressive multifocal leukoencephalopathy. Profiling relied on immunoSEQ multiplex PCR, and the TCRdb table lists in-frame clones only, not all of them. The table includes some 28,000 clones, around 91% detected once. Time point described: around eleven months of natalizumab therapy. Specimen: PBMCs, collected from a patient treated with natalizumab. The receptors were sampled from a human donor with multiple sclerosis.

V usage is TRBV30 and J usage is TRBJ1-2; D gene ambiguous. This CDR3 spans 10 amino acids. The germline gives CDR1 GTSNPN, CDR2 SVGIG (reference sequence). Trimming removed 2 bases from V and 8 bases from J, with 6 bases in between. CDR3 sequence reads: CAWSSYGYTF. CDR3 nucleotide sequence: TGTGCCTGGAGTTCCTACGGCTACACCTTC.

This chain connects TRBV10-1 to TRBJ1-1; perhaps TRBD1 as D (6 bases). Trimming removed 6 bases from V and 1 base from J, with 12 bases in between. Germline V CDR1 and CDR2: WNHNN, SYGVQD (reference sequence). The length of the CDR3 is 14 residues. The CDR3 sequence is CASRVRTENTEAFF. CDR3 in DNA: TGCGCCAGCAGGGTAAGGACAGAGAACACTGAAGCTTTCTTT.

The chain joins TRBV5-1 to TRBJ2-1, with 13 bases matching TRBD2. With V trimmed by 2 bases and J by 5 bases, 10 bases remained unmatched. Germline lookup yields CDR1 SGHRS and CDR2 YFSETQ. The CDR3 has 18 amino acids. The CDR3: CASSLLTRTSGGNNEQFF. CDR3 nucleotide sequence: TGCGCCAGCAGCTTATTGACAAGGACTAGCGGGGGAAACAATGAGCAGTTCTTC.

The CDR3 bases are TGTGCCAGCAGGGGACTAGCGGGCCTACAAGAGACCCAGTACTTC. It encodes CASRGLAGLQETQYF. This chain joins TRBV2 and TRBJ2-5; 12 nucleotides line up with TRBD2. The germline CDR1 and CDR2 sequences are SNHLY and FYNNEI. The J segment lost 2 bases and the V segment lost 6 bases, leaving 4 bases of the junction unmatched. The CDR3 extends over 15 amino acids. The whole variable domain, filled in from reference TRBV2 and TRBJ2-5, reads EPEVTQTPSHQVTQMGQEVILRCVPISNHLYFYWYRQILGQKVEFLVSFYNNEISEKSEIFDDQFSVERPDGSNFTLKIRSTKLEDSAMYFCASRGLAGLQETQYFGPGTRLLVL.

This clone is a singleton in its sample. The chain links TRBV7-9 to TRBJ1-2, with D tentatively TRBD1 (5 bases). CDR3 size: 14 residues. V gave up 0 bases and J gave up 3 bases, with 8 bases separating them. CDR1 is SEHNR and CDR2 is FQNEAQ in the germline V gene (reference sequence). The CDR3 loop is CASSLAGPDYGYTF. CDR3 bases: TGTGCCAGCAGCTTAGCGGGGCCGGACTATGGCTACACCTTC.

The chain links TRBV6-5 to TRBJ2-5, with D possibly being TRBD2 (6 bases). The CDR3 is made up of 14 amino acids. Germline CDR1 reads MNHEY; CDR2 reads SVGAGI. V lost 6 bases and J lost 5, with 16 bases in between. The CDR3 nucleotides are TGTGCCAGCAGAAGACTAGTTTTTGCGGAGACCCAGTACTTC. It is translated as CASRRLVFAETQYF.

The chain recombines TRBV6-5 with TRBJ1-3; possible D gene TRBD1, 6 bases. Germline CDR1 MNHEY, CDR2 SVGAGI. V gave up 5 bases and J gave up 3 bases, with 14 bases separating them. The CDR3 is 15 amino acids. The CDR3 nucleotides are TGTGCCAGCAGTATGGAAACGGACAGTGGAAACACCATATATTTT. This encodes CASSMETDSGNTIYF.

The sample holds a few counts of this clone. This chain joins TRBV5-1 and TRBJ2-5; maybe TRBD2 (7 bases). CDR1 is SGHRS, CDR2 YFSETQ, per germline. V lost 4 bases and J 4 bases, leaving 14 bases between the germline ends. The CDR3 spans 14 residues. The CDR3 sequence is CASSPRGGGETQYF. Written as DNA, the CDR3 is TGCGCCAGCAGCCCGAGAGGGGGGGGAGAGACCCAGTACTTC. Complete variable domain (other parts from reference TRBV5-1 and TRBJ2-5): KAGVTQTPRYLIKTRGQQVTLSCSPISGHRSVSWYQQTPGQGLQFLFEYFSETQRNKGNFPGRFSGRQFSNSRSEMNVSTLELGDSALYLCASSPRGGGETQYFGPGTRLLVL.

As regards this clone: The same CDR3 is also encoded by other DNA sequences in this sample. The chain combines TRBV19 with TRBJ1-1, with TRBD1 identical over 7 bases. The germline V gene has CDR1 LNHDA and CDR2 SQIVND (reference sequence). CDR3 length: 14 residues. Trimming at V came to 7 bases and at J to 3 bases, leaving 8 bases not matched to a gene. This CDR3 reads CASTRGFVYTEAFF. CDR3 sequence (DNA): TGTGCCAGTACCAGGGGGTTCGTGTACACTGAAGCTTTCTTT.

A single count supports this clone. This rearrangement joins TRBV6-1 to TRBJ1-2; 8 nucleotides match TRBD1. Germline CDR1 is MNHNS and CDR2 is SASEGT. J was trimmed by 6 bases and V by 5 bases; bases with no gene match: 5. The CDR3 runs 13 residues. The CDR3 DNA follows: TGTGCCAGCAGTTCGCAGGGGGCGAATGGCTACACCTTC. Its translation: CASSSQGANGYTF.

The V and J genes are TRBV9 and TRBJ1-6, with 7 bases identical to TRBD1. The CDR3 runs to 15 residues. The germline gives CDR1 SGDLS, CDR2 YYNGEE. The J segment lost 6 bases and the V segment lost 3 bases, leaving 6 bases of the junction unmatched. CDR3 nucleotide sequence: TGTGCCAGCAGCGAACGACAGGGAGGTAATTCACCCCTCCACTTT. As protein: CASSERQGGNSPLHF.

This chain uses TRBV11-2 with TRBJ1-3; D remains ambiguous. Per germline, CDR1 SGHAT and CDR2 FQNNGV. This CDR3 comprises 14 residues. The V gene lost 5 bases and the J gene lost 3 bases, with 11 bases spanning the gap. CDR3 loop: CASSGVIFGNTIYF. The CDR3 nucleotides are TGTGCCAGCAGCGGGGTTATCTTTGGAAACACCATATATTTT.

The chain links TRBV4-1 to TRBJ1-1; D ambiguous. Germline lookup yields CDR1 MGHRA and CDR2 YSYEKL. Between the trimmed V and J ends, which lost 4 bases and 6 bases, there was a span of 12 bases. The CDR3 has 13 amino acids. CDR3 region: CASSLKGSPEAFF. CDR3 nucleotide sequence: TGCGCCAGCAGCCTAAAAGGGTCGCCTGAAGCTTTCTTT.

J is TRBJ1-1 and V is TRBV10-3; no definite D call. Trimming left V 5 bases short and J 2 bases short, with 15 bases between. Germline V gives CDR1 ENHRY, CDR2 SYGVKD. This CDR3 contains 15 residues. The CDR3: CAISRDTTSNTEAFF. CDR3 bases: TGTGCCATCAGTCGGGATACAACTAGTAACACTGAAGCTTTCTTT.

The chain uses TRBV7-2 and TRBJ2-5; the match to TRBD2 covers 8 bases. The V gene's germline CDR1 is SGHTA and CDR2 FQGNSA. This CDR3 is built from 14 residues. V lost 5 bases and J lost 5; bases outside the gene matches: 7. CDR3 region: CASSLSGKGETQYF. CDR3 nucleotide sequence: TGTGCCAGCAGCCTTAGCGGGAAGGGCGAGACCCAGTACTTC.

The rearrangement links TRBV5-1 to TRBJ1-3; D is uncertain. The CDR3 has 15 amino acids. V was shortened by 0 bases and J by 0 bases, with 7 bases between the two germline ends. The germline V gene encodes CDR1 SGHRS and CDR2 YFSETQ. CDR3 nucleotide sequence: TGCGCCAGCAGCTTGGTCCCCACCTCTGGAAACACCATATATTTT. This sequence encodes CASSLVPTSGNTIYF.

The chain joins TRBV2 to TRBJ2-5, with TRBD1 matching over 9 bases. Germline CDR1 is SNHLY and CDR2 is FYNNEI. V trimming: 5 bases; J trimming: 2 bases; junction bases outside the gene matches: 6. The CDR3 has 15 amino acids. In nucleotides, the CDR3 is TGTGCCAGCAGTAACTCCGGGACAGGGCAAGAGACCCAGTACTTC. Amino acids: CASSNSGTGQETQYF.

The V gene is TRBV11-2, the J gene TRBJ2-5; D unresolved. The CDR3 sequence is 12 residues long. Per germline, CDR1 SGHAT and CDR2 FQNNGV. V was shortened by 3 bases and J by 5 bases, with 7 bases between the two germline ends. CDR3 sequence: CASSLEGETQYF. The CDR3 DNA sequence: TGTGCCAGCAGCTTGGAAGGGGAGACCCAGTACTTC.

V and J are TRBV10-1 and TRBJ1-1, with TRBD1 matching over 7 bases. CDR3 length equals 14 residues. With V trimmed by 5 bases and J by 4 bases, 7 bases remained unmatched. From germline, CDR1 is WNHNN and CDR2 SYGVQD (reference sequence). The CDR3 here is CASSYTTGSTEAFF. The CDR3 bases are TGCGCCAGCAGTTATACGACAGGGTCCACTGAAGCTTTCTTT.

J is TRBJ2-4 and V is TRBV4-3, with unresolved D. There are 17 residues in the CDR3. Trimming left V 0 bases short and J 0 bases short, with 12 bases between. CDR1 is LGHNA and CDR2 is YSLEER in the germline V gene. The CDR3 loop is CASSQEPPPAAKNIQYF. CDR3 DNA sequence: TGCGCCAGCAGCCAAGAACCCCCCCCAGCAGCCAAAAACATTCAGTACTTC.

The CDR3 bases are TGTGCCAGCAGTTTGACCCCTTCCATGCCTAGCGGGGGAACACATACGCAGTATTTT. This encodes CASSLTPSMPSGGTHTQYF. The chain carries TRBV27 and TRBJ2-3, with TRBD2 matching over 10 bases. Germline lookup yields CDR1 MNHEY and CDR2 SMNVEV (reference sequence). The CDR3 runs to 19 residues. V lost 3 bases to trimming and J lost 7 bases; unmatched junction nucleotides: 19.